This T cell receptor beta chain originates from a study of cytomegalovirus exposure and HLA in healthy donors. This clone has only one observation. Its antigen is not known. General study points: Investigators reported under 200 TCR beta chains as tied to cytomegalovirus. The classifier reportedly diagnosed cytomegalovirus status with high specificity and sensitivity. Most TCR sequences were seen very rarely across donors, but some public TCRs occurred in many.

Profiling relied on immunoSEQ multiplex PCR, and the TCRdb table lists in-frame clones only, not all of them. The table has about 88,000 clones, approximately 88% seen once. The CDR3 runs 13 residues. The donors were members of the roughly 120-subject validation cohort (separate from the roughly 660-subject first cohort). The chain is built from TRBV1 and TRBJ2-1; the DNA was not compared with TRBD2, the D call given in the table. TRBV1 is assigned pseudogene status. Sequenced input: PBMCs. This TCR was sampled from a young woman in good health and CMV-seropositive. CDR3 in amino acids: CVLRDCPGGEQFF. The CDR3 nucleotides read TGCGTCCTTCGGGACTGCCCTGGAGGTGAGCAGTTCTTC.